This T cell receptor (beta chain) was recorded in a study of memory CD4+ T cells and cytomegalovirus serostatus. Whole-study findings and limits: Each of approximately 73 CMV-associated TCRbeta sequences occurred in one to five individuals. Median bootstrapped AUC for CMV status was just under 0.97 originally, about 0.9 US-trained. Suggested: most of the CMV-linked TCR signature lies in CD4+ memory cells.

Remarks on this clone: The antigen remains unidentified.

Some clones are missing from TCRdb's copy, which holds only in-frame ones; the method was immunoSEQ multiplex PCR. Of roughly 50,000 clones listed, roughly 84% are singletons. The CDR3 covers 19 residues. Single viable CD3+CD4+CD8-CD45RO+ cells were sorted as the memory CD4+ T cells. CD4+ T cells were isolated by positive magnetic selection. The chain joins TRBV21-1 to TRBJ2-3; TRBD2 reflects the table's D call only, with no check against the DNA. TRBV21-1 is reported as a pseudogene. The sample taken for sequencing was memory CD4+ T cells from blood. This receptor was identified in an adult in good health and CMV-seronegative. Some clones in this sample may be carry-over from other donors' samples. The CDR3 is CASSKKKVTSGFSTDTQYF. As DNA, the CDR3 is TGTGCCAGCAGCAAAAAAAAGGTCACTAGCGGTTTTAGCACAGATACGCAGTATTTT.